Presented here are 10 T cell receptor beta chains from one specimen sequenced in a study of cytomegalovirus exposure and HLA in healthy donors. The PCR ran on 60 Vbeta and 13 Jbeta primers. TCRdb keeps only in-frame clones here, not all; method: immunoSEQ multiplex PCR. The sample consists of about 78,000 clones, about three quarters of them appearing once. Source material: PBMCs. These receptors all come from a middle-aged woman in good health and CMV-seropositive.

This clone was seen more than once but under ten times. The V gene is TRBV14, the J gene TRBJ1-1, with D possibly TRBD1 on 5 matching bases. The CDR3 is 13 amino acids. The V gene's germline CDR1 is SGHDN and CDR2 FVKESK. The V end lost 1 base, the J end lost 7 bases, and 10 bases lay between the germline ends. The CDR3 protein is CASSQGQGNEAFF. CDR3 bases: TGTGCCAGCAGCCAAGGTCAGGGTAATGAAGCTTTCTTT.

The rearrangement joins TRBV18 to TRBJ2-5, with 9 bases aligning to TRBD1. V dropped 4 bases and J dropped 5; count of bases not matched to a gene: 5. Germline loops: CDR1 KGHSH, CDR2 LQKENI. CDR3 length equals 14 residues. CDR3 sequence (DNA): TGTGCCAGCTCACGGGACAGGGAGGATGAGACCCAGTACTTC. This sequence encodes CASSRDREDETQYF.

The CDR3: CASSSPGQGGNSPLHF. The CDR3 DNA reads TGTGCCAGCAGCTCACCGGGACAGGGAGGGAATTCACCCCTCCACTTT. The genes are TRBV7-9 and TRBJ1-6; 9 positions agree with TRBD1. The CDR3 totals 16 residues. Germline trimming cut 4 bases from V and 7 bases from J; bases unmatched to any gene: 8. CDR1 and CDR2 (germline): SEHNR, FQNEAQ (reference sequence).

This chain links TRBV5-8 with TRBJ2-7; 7 positions agree with TRBD1. Germline CDR1 and CDR2: SGHTS and YDEGEE. With 2 bases clipped from V and 0 bases from J, the junction kept 11 bases outside the gene matches. The CDR3 has 17 amino acids. Here the CDR3 DNA reads TGTGCCAGCAGCTTCGGGTCCGGGACAGCCAGCTCCTACGAGCAGTACTTC. Its translation: CASSFGSGTASSYEQYF.

This clone was detected a few times. J is TRBJ1-2 and V is TRBV10-2, with 9 bases aligning to TRBD1. Germline CDR1 reads WSHSY; CDR2 reads SAAADI. The CDR3 extends over 15 amino acids. The junction had 4 bases not matched to a gene; V was cut back by 3 bases and J by 2 bases. CDR3 in DNA: TGCGCCAGCAGTGACTTAGGACAGGGGAACTATGGCTACACCTTC. It yields the protein CASSDLGQGNYGYTF.

The V call is TRBV30, the J call TRBJ2-7; maybe TRBD1 (7 bases). V dropped 6 bases and J dropped 3 bases, with 18 bases sitting between them. The CDR3 covers 14 residues. CDR1 is GTSNPN and CDR2 is SVGIG in the germline V gene (reference sequence). This chain's CDR3 is CACQPRQGGYEQYF. The CDR3 DNA is TGTGCCTGCCAACCGCGGCAGGGGGGCTACGAGCAGTACTTC. The full variable domain, rest sourced from reference TRBV30 and TRBJ2-7, is SQTIHQWPATLVQPVGSPLSLECTVEGTSNPNLYWYRQAAGRGLQLLFYSVGIGQISSEVPQNLSASRPQDRQFILSSKKLLLSDSGFYLCACQPRQGGYEQYFGPGTRLTVT.

This clone showed up just a few times. The rearrangement uses TRBV5-4 and TRBJ1-1; 10 bases agree with TRBD1. V gave up 2 bases and J gave up 9 bases; unmatched junction bases: 7. From germline, CDR1 is SGHNT and CDR2 YYREEE (reference sequence). The CDR3 extends over 14 amino acids. CDR3 region: CASSFGTGDRKAFF. CDR3 sequence (DNA): TGTGCCAGCAGCTTCGGGACAGGGGATAGGAAAGCTTTCTTT. The full variable domain, in which reference TRBV5-4 and TRBJ1-1 provide the parts outside the CDR3, is ETGVTQSPTHLIKTRGQQVTLRCSSQSGHNTVSWYQQALGQGPQFIFQYYREEENGRGNFPPRFSGLQFPNYSSELNVNALELDDSALYLCASSFGTGDRKAFFGQGTRLTVV.

The chain is built from TRBV30 and TRBJ2-7; TRBD2 agrees at 7 bases. V shed 0 bases and J 7 bases; nucleotides not matched to a gene: 3. The CDR3 sequence is 12 residues long. The germline CDR1 and CDR2 sequences are GTSNPN and SVGIG (reference sequence). The CDR3 coding sequence is TGTGCCTGGAGTGTATGGGGGGGGGAGCAGTACTTC. Its protein product is CAWSVWGGEQYF.

The chain is built from TRBV4-1 and TRBJ2-7; TRBD2 matches at 9 bases. The length of the CDR3 is 14 residues. Germline CDR1 is MGHRA and CDR2 is YSYEKL. V trimming: 2 bases; J trimming: 5 bases; junction bases outside the gene matches: 4. The CDR3 spells CASSQIAGVNEQYF. The CDR3 nucleotides are TGCGCCAGCAGCCAAATAGCGGGAGTAAACGAGCAGTACTTC.

The rearrangement links TRBV10-2 to TRBJ2-1; D gene uncertain. V was pared by 6 bases and J by 5 bases, with 11 bases between. This CDR3 region has 13 residues. Germline V gene lookup returns CDR1 WSHSY and CDR2 SAAADI. The CDR3 bases are TGCGCCAGCAGCCCAGGTCCCAACAATGAGCAGTTCTTC. It encodes CASSPGPNNEQFF.